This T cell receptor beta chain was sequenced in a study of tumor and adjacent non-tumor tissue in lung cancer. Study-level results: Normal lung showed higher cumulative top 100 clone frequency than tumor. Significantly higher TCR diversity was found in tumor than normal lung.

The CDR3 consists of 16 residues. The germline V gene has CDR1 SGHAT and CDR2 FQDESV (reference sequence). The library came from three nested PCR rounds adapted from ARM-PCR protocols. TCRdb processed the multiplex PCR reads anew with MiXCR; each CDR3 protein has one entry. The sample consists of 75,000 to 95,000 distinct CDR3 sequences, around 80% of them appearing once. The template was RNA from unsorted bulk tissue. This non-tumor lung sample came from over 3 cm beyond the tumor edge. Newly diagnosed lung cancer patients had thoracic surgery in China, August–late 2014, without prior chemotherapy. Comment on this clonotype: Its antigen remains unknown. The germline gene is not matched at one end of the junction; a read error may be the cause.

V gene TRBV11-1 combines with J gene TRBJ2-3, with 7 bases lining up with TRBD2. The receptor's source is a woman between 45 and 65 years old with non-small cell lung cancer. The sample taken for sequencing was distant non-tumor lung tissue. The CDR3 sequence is CANSSLVGGRGDTQYF. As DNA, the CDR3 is TGTGCCAACAGCTCCCTAGTGGGAGGGCGGGGAGATACGCAGTATTTT.